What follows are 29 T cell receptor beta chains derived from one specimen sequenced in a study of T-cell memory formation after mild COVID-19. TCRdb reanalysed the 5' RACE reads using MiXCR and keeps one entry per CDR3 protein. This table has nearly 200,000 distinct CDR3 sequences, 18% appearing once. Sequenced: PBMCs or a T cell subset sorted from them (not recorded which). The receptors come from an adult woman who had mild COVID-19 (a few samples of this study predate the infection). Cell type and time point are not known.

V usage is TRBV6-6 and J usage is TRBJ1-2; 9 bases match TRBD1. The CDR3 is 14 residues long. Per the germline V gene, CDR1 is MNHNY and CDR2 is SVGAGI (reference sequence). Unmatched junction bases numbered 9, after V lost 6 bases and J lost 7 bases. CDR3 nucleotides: TGTGCCAGCAGAACAGGGGGCGCGAGTAGTGGCTACACCTTC. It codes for CASRTGGASSGYTF.

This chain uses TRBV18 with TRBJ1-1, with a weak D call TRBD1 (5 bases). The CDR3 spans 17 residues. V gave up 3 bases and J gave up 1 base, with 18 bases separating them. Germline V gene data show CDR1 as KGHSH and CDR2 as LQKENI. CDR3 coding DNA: TGTGCCAGCTCACCGTTATTTTCAGCCGGGGGGAACACTGAAGCTTTCTTT. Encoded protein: CASSPLFSAGGNTEAFF. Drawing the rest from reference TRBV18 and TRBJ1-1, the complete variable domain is NAGVMQNPRHLVRRRGQEARLRCSPMKGHSHVYWYRQLPEEGLKFMVYLQKENIIDESGMPKERFSAEFPKEGPSILRIQQVVRGDSAAYFCASSPLFSAGGNTEAFFGQGTRLTVV.

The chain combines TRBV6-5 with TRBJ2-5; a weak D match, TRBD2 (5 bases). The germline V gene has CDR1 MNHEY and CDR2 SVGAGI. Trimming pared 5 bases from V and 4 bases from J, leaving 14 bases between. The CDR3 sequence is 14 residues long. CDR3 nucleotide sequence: TGTGCCAGCAGTCCCCGGAGACGGGGAGAGACCCAGTACTTC. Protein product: CASSPRRRGETQYF.

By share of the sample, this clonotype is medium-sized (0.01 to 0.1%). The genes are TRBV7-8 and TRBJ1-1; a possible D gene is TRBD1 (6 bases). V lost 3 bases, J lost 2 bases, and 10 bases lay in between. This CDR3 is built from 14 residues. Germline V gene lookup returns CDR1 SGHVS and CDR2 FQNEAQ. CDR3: CASSLGTSNTEAFF. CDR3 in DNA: TGTGCCAGCAGCTTGGGGACATCCAACACTGAAGCTTTCTTT.

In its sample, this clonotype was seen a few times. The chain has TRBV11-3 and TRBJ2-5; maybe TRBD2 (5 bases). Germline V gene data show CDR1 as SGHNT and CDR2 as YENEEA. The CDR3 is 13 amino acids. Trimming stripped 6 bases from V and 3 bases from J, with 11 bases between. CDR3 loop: CASSPAGEETQYF. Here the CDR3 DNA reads TGTGCCAGCAGTCCAGCCGGGGAAGAGACCCAGTACTTC. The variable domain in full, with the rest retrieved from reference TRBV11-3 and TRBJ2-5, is EAGVVQSPRYKIIEKKQPVAFWCNPISGHNTLYWYLQNLGQGPELLIRYENEEAVDDSQLPKDRFSAERLKGVDSTLKIQPAELGDSAVYLCASSPAGEETQYFGPGTRLLVL.

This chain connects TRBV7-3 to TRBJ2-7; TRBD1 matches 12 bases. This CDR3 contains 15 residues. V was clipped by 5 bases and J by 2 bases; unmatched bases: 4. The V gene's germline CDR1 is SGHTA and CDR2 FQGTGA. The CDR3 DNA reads TGTGCCAGCAGCCCGGGACAGGGGGCCCCCTACGAGCAGTACTTC. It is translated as CASSPGQGAPYEQYF.

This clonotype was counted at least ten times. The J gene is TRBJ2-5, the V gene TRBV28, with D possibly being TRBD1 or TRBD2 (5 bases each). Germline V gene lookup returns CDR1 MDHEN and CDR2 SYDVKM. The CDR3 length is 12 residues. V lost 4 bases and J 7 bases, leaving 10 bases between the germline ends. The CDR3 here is CASSSGSVTQYF. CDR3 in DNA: TGTGCCAGCAGTTCAGGGAGCGTGACCCAGTACTTC.

The DNA of the CDR3 is TGTGCCAGCAGTTTTAGGGGAAGGGACTACACCTTC. Translated: CASSFRGRDYTF. The V call is TRBV28, the J call TRBJ1-2; D is possibly TRBD1 (5 bases). There are 12 residues in the CDR3. Looked up from germline, CDR1 is MDHEN and CDR2 is SYDVKM. Trimming took off 3 bases at V and 10 bases at J, with 12 bases between the two ends.

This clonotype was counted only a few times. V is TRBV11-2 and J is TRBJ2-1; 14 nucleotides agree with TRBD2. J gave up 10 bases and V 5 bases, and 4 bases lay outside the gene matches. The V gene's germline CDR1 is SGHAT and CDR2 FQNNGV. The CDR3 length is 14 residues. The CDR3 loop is CASSLRLAGGEQFF. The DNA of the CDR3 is TGTGCCAGCAGCCTAAGACTAGCGGGAGGGGAGCAGTTCTTC.

The CDR3 here is CASSSDRAPNGYTF. The DNA of the CDR3 is TGTGCCAGCAGTTCCGACAGGGCGCCGAATGGCTACACCTTC. The chain combines TRBV7-9 with TRBJ1-2; 7 bases match TRBD1. CDR3 length: 14 amino acids. Trimming at V came to 6 bases and at J to 6 bases, leaving 10 bases not matched to a gene. The germline gives CDR1 SEHNR, CDR2 FQNEAQ (reference sequence).

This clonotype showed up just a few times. The CDR3 is CASSPGLAGNRITDTQYF. The DNA of the CDR3 is TGTGCCAGCTCACCTGGACTAGCGGGGAACCGCATTACAGATACGCAGTATTTT. The chain recombines TRBV18 with TRBJ2-3; 12 bases map to TRBD2. The CDR3 extends over 18 amino acids. In germline, CDR1 is KGHSH, CDR2 LQKENI. After removal of 3 bases from V and 3 bases from J, the junction contained 10 bases not matched to a gene.

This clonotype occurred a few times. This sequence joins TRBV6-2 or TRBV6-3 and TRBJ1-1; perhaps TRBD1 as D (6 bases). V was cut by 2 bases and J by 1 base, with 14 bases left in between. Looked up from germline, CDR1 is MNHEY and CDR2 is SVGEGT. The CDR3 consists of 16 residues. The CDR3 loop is CASSYGGIPRNTEAFF. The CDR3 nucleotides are TGTGCCAGCAGTTACGGGGGCATTCCTAGGAACACTGAAGCTTTCTTT.

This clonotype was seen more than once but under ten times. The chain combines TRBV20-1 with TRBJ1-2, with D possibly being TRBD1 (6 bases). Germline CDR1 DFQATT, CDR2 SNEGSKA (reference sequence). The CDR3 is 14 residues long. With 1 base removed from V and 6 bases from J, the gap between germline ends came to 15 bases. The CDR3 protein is CSARAVGRGDGYTF. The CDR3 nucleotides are TGCAGTGCTAGAGCAGTGGGCAGGGGAGATGGCTACACCTTC.

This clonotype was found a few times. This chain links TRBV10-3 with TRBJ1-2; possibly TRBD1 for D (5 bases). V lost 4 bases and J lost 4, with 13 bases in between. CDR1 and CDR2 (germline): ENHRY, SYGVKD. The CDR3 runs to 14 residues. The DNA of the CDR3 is TGTGCCATCAGTGCGACTGGTGGGGGCTATGGCTACACCTTC. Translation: CAISATGGGYGYTF.

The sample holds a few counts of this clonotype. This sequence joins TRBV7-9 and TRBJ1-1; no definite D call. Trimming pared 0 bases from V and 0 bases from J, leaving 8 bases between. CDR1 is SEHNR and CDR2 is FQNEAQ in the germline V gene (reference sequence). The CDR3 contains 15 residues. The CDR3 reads CASSLAGSLNTEAFF. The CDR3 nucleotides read TGTGCCAGCAGCTTAGCGGGATCCTTGAACACTGAAGCTTTCTTT.

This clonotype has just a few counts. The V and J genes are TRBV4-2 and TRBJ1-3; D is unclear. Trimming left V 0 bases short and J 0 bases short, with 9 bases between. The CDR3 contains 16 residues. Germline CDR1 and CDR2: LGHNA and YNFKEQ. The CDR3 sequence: CASSQEIGSSGNTIYF. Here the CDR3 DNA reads TGTGCCAGCAGCCAAGAGATCGGGAGCTCTGGAAACACCATATATTTT.

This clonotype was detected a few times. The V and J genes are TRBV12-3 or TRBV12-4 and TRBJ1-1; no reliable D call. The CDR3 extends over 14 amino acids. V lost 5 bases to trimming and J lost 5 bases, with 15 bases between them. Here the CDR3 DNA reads TGTGCCAGCAGTAACCCCCCAAGATGGACTGAAGCTTTCTTT. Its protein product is CASSNPPRWTEAFF.

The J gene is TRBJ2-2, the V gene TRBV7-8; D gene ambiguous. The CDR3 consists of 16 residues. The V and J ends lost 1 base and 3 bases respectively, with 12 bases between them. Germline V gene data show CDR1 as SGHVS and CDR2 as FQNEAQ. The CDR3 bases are TGTGCCAGCAGCTTAGGATTTGGCGCGGACACCGGGGAGCTGTTTTTT. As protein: CASSLGFGADTGELFF.

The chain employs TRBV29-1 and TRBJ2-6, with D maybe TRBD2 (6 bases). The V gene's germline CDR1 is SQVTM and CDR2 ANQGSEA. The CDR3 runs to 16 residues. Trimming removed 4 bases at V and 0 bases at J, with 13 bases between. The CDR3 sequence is CSVGRGYNSGANVLTF. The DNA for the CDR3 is TGCAGCGTTGGGCGGGGATATAACTCTGGGGCCAACGTCCTGACTTTC.

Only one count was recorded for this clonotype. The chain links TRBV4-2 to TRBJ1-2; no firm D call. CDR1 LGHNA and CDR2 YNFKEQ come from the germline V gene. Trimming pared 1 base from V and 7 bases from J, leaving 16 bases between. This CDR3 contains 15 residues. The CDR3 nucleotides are TGTGCCAGCAGCCAAGTTGGCAGTCAGTCGAGTGGCTACACCTTC. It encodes CASSQVGSQSSGYTF.

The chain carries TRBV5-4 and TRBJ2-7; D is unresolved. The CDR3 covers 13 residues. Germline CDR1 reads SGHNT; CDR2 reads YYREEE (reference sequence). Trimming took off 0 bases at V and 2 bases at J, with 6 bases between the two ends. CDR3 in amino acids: CASSLDSAYEQYF. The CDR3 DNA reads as TGTGCCAGCAGCTTGGACAGTGCCTACGAGCAGTACTTC.

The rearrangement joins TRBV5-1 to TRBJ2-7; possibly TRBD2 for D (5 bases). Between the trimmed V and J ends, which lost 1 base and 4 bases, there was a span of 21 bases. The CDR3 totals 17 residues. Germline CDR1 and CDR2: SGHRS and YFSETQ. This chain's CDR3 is CASSLSSAGWAAYEQYF. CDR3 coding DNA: TGCGCCAGCAGCTTGAGCTCGGCGGGCTGGGCGGCTTACGAGCAGTACTTC.

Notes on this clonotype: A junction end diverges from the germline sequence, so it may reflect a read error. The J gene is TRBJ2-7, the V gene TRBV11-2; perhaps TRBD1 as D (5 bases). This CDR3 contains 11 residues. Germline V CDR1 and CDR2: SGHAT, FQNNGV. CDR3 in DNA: TGTGCCACCAGCCTGGGGCCCGAGCAGTACTTC. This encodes CATSLGPEQYF.

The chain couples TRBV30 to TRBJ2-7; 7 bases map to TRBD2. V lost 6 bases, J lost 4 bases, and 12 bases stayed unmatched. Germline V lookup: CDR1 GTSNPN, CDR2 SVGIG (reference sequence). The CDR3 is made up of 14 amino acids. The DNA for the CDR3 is TGTGCCTGCTTTTACCGGGGGGAACAGTACGAGCAGTACTTC. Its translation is CACFYRGEQYEQYF.

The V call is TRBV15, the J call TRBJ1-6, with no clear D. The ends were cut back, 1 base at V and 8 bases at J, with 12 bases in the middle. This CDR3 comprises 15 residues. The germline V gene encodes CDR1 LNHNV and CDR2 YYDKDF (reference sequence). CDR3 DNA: TGTGCCACCAGCAGAGGCGGGTTGAGGGATTCACCCCTCCACTTT. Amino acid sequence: CATSRGGLRDSPLHF.

CDR3 DNA: TGTGCCAGCAGCCAAGGGGGTAGAGAGAACACTGAAGCTTTCTTT. As protein: CASSQGGRENTEAFF. The V call is TRBV4-2, the J call TRBJ1-1, with no clear D. Looked up from germline, CDR1 is LGHNA and CDR2 is YNFKEQ. V lost 1 base and J lost 1, with 10 bases in between. The CDR3 covers 15 residues.

CDR3 loop: CASAGQGAWAGELFF. CDR3 coding DNA: TGTGCCAGCGCAGGACAGGGGGCATGGGCCGGGGAGCTGTTTTTT. V and J are TRBV12-3 or TRBV12-4 and TRBJ2-2; TRBD1 aligns across 11 bases. V lost 8 bases and J lost 6; bases outside the gene matches: 8. The CDR3 runs 15 residues.

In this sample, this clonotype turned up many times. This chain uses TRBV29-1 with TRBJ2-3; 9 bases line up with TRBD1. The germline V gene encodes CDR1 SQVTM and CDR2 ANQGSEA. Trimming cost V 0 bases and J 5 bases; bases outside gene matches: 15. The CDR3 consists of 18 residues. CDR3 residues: CSVEEVTGGGMRRDTQYF. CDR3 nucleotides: TGCAGCGTTGAAGAGGTTACAGGGGGCGGTATGAGGAGAGATACGCAGTATTTT.

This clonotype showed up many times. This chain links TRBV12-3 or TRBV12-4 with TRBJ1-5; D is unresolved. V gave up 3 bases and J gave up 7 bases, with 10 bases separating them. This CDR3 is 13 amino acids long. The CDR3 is CASSLGGIQPQHF. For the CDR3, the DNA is TGTGCCAGCAGTTTGGGAGGGATCCAGCCCCAGCATTTT.